This TCR beta chain was retrieved from a study of monozygotic twins with cystic fibrosis. On this clone: The target antigen is unknown.

Repertoires were generated with immunoSEQ multiplex PCR, while TCRdb's copy carries only in-frame clones and drops some. In the table there are fewer than 30,000 clones, 90% of which are singletons. Study-wide results and limits: Unrelated CF individuals shared fewer identical clonotypes than monozygotic CF twins.

With V trimmed by 6 bases and J by 5 bases, 4 bases remained unmatched. The CDR3 loop spans 14 amino acids. Germline V gene lookup returns CDR1 MNHNS and CDR2 SASEGT. The rearrangement uses TRBV6-1 and TRBJ2-1; 10 bases agree with TRBD1. The sample consisted of blood. This receptor was obtained from a girl aged 2 to 10 with cystic fibrosis. The CDR3 coding sequence is TGTGCCAGCAGGGGGGGGACAGGGGACAATGAGCAGTTCTTC. Translating it yields CASRGGTGDNEQFF.